A single sample is the source of the 9 T cell receptor beta chains below, sequenced in a study of cytomegalovirus exposure and HLA in healthy donors. Profiled with immunoSEQ multiplex PCR; TCRdb holds only in-frame clones, not every one. Among approximately 150,000 clones listed, under 95% were seen once. The sequencing input was PBMCs. Receptors were obtained from a woman under 30 in good health and CMV-seropositive.

J is TRBJ1-2 and V is TRBV6-6, with a tentative D call TRBD1 (6 bases). Germline V gene sequence: CDR1 MNHNY, CDR2 SVGAGI (reference sequence). This CDR3 spans 14 amino acids. V shed 5 bases and J shed 8 bases, with 18 bases lying between them. The CDR3 region is CASSNLAGAGGYTF. The CDR3 DNA reads TGTGCCAGCAGTAATCTAGCAGGGGCTGGGGGCTACACCTTC.

This sequence joins TRBV15 and TRBJ1-2; D gene ambiguous. V was trimmed by 0 bases and J by 4 bases, leaving 9 bases between them. The CDR3 is made up of 14 amino acids. The germline CDR1 and CDR2 sequences are LNHNV and YYDKDF (reference sequence). For the CDR3, the DNA is TGTGCCACCAGCAGAGACGCAGGCAGCTATGGCTACACCTTC. This encodes CATSRDAGSYGYTF. Based on the CDR3 plus reference TRBV15 and TRBJ1-2, the full variable domain is DAMVIQNPRYQVTQFGKPVTLSCSQTLNHNVMYWYQQKSSQAPKLLFHYYDKDFNNEADTPDNFQSRRPNTSFCFLDIRSPGLGDTAMYLCATSRDAGSYGYTFGSGTRLTVV.

The V gene is TRBV5-1, the J gene TRBJ2-3; 13 bases are a match to TRBD2. Unmatched junction bases numbered 8, after V lost 4 bases and J lost 0 bases. Germline lookup yields CDR1 SGHRS and CDR2 YFSETQ. There are 18 residues in the CDR3. CDR3 bases: TGCGCCAGCAGCGGGGGACTAGCGGGGATTCCTAGCACAGATACGCAGTATTTT. As protein: CASSGGLAGIPSTDTQYF.

The chain links TRBV6-5 to TRBJ2-2, with no clear D. From germline, CDR1 is MNHEY and CDR2 SVGAGI. The CDR3 extends over 14 amino acids. Deletions cut 6 bases from V and 6 bases from J, with 14 bases between. The CDR3 here is CASSPPLSAGELFF. The CDR3 DNA reads as TGTGCCAGCAGCCCCCCTCTGAGCGCCGGGGAGCTGTTTTTT.

The chain joins TRBV19 to TRBJ2-7; 9 positions agree with TRBD1. CDR3 length: 16 residues. The germline gives CDR1 LNHDA, CDR2 SQIVND (reference sequence). V was pared by 5 bases and J by 3 bases, with 11 bases of the junction left unmatched. For the CDR3, the DNA is TGTGCCAGTAGTCCTACAGGGGGCCCCGGCCACTACGAGCAGTACTTC. Translating gives CASSPTGGPGHYEQYF.

Notes on this clone: Sequence at one end of the junction differs from germline and may be a read error. V usage is TRBV27 and J usage is TRBJ2-7, with a possible D match to TRBD2 (7 bases). Germline V gene data show CDR1 as MNHEY and CDR2 as SMNVEV (reference sequence). This CDR3 spans 15 amino acids. The CDR3 DNA follows: TGTGCCTGCAGCGAGTCGGGGGGCCCAACCTACGAGCAGTACTTC. It encodes CACSESGGPTYEQYF.

The V call is TRBV7-2, the J call TRBJ2-2, with a tentative D call TRBD1 (5 bases). CDR1 and CDR2 (germline): SGHTA, FQGNSA. V dropped 4 bases and J dropped 1 base, with 13 bases sitting between them. The length of the CDR3 is 16 residues. CDR3 in amino acids: CASSSHRTLNTGELFF. CDR3 coding DNA: TGTGCCAGCAGCTCCCACAGGACCCTGAACACCGGGGAGCTGTTTTTT. The entire variable domain, with the rest obtained from reference TRBV7-2 and TRBJ2-2, is as follows: GAGVSQSPSNKVTEKGKDVELRCDPISGHTALYWYRQSLGQGLEFLIYFQGNSAPDKSGLPSDRFSAERTGGSVSTLTIQRTQQEDSAVYLCASSSHRTLNTGELFFGEGSRLTVL.

The DNA for the CDR3 is TGTGCCAGTAGTATGGGGACAGGGTTTGGCTACACCTTC. Translating it yields CASSMGTGFGYTF. This rearrangement joins TRBV19 to TRBJ1-2; 9 bases map to TRBD1. This CDR3 contains 13 residues. Per the germline V gene, CDR1 is LNHDA and CDR2 is SQIVND (reference sequence). The J segment lost 7 bases and the V segment lost 3 bases, leaving 3 bases of the junction unmatched.

This rearrangement joins TRBV18 to TRBJ1-1; tentative D call: TRBD1 (6 bases). Trimming shortened V by 4 bases and J by 4 bases, and 16 bases separated the two germline ends. The CDR3 is 15 residues long. Germline V gene sequence: CDR1 KGHSH, CDR2 LQKENI. CDR3 bases: TGTGCCAGCTCACTTGAGATACAAGGGGGCACTGAAGCTTTCTTT. Protein product: CASSLEIQGGTEAFF. Based on the CDR3 plus reference TRBV18 and TRBJ1-1, the full variable domain is NAGVMQNPRHLVRRRGQEARLRCSPMKGHSHVYWYRQLPEEGLKFMVYLQKENIIDESGMPKERFSAEFPKEGPSILRIQQVVRGDSAAYFCASSLEIQGGTEAFFGQGTRLTVV.